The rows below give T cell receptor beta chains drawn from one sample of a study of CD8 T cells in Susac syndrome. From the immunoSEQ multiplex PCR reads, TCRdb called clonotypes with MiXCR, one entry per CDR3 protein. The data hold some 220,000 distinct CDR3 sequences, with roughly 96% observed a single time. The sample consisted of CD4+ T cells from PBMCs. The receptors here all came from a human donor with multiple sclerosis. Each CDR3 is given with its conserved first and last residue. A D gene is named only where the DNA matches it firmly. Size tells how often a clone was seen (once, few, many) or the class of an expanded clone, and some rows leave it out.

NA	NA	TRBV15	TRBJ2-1	CATSRVGQALSLYNEQFF	TGTGCCACCAGCAGAGTTGGGCAGGCGTTATCCCTATACAATGAGCAGTTCTTC
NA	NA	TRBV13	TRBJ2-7	CASSLGPGHRGHEQYF	TGTGCCAGCAGCTTAGGCCCAGGACACCGGGGCCACGAGCAGTACTTC
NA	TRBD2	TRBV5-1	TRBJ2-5	CASKRTSGMETQYF	TGCGCCAGCAAGCGGACTAGCGGGATGGAGACCCAGTACTTC
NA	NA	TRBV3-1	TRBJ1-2	CASSQDPGSGYTF	TGTGCCAGCAGCCAAGACCCGGGGAGTGGCTACACCTTC
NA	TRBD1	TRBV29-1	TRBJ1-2	CSATGGTGTNYGYTF	TGCAGCGCCACCGGGGGGACAGGGACTAACTATGGCTACACCTTC
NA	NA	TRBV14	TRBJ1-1	CASSQYRRGRAFF	TGTGCCAGCAGCCAATACAGACGAGGTAGAGCTTTCTTT
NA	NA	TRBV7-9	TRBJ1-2	CASSPREYGYTF	TGTGCCAGCAGCCCTCGAGAATATGGCTACACCTTC
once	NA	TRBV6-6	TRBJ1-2	CASRNDSWYGYTF	TGTGCCAGCAGAAATGACAGCTGGTATGGCTACACCTTC
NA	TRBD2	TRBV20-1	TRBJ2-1	CSALTSGSYNEQFF	TGCAGTGCCCTGACTAGCGGGTCCTACAATGAGCAGTTCTTC
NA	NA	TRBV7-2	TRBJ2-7	CASSFSSESSYEQYF	TGTGCCAGCAGCTTCAGTAGCGAGAGCTCCTACGAGCAGTACTTC
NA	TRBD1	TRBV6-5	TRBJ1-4	CASSSNWDSLGKLFF	TGTGCCAGCAGCTCTAATTGGGACAGCCTGGGAAAACTGTTTTTT
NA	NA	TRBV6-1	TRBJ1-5	CASSDPGGGRNQPQHF	TGTGCCAGCAGTGACCCTGGAGGGGGGCGCAATCAGCCCCAGCATTTT
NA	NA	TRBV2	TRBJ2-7	CASSVEGSTEQYF	TGTGCCAGCAGTGTGGAGGGATCAACCGAGCAGTACTTC
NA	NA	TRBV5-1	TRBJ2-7	CASSYTRSYEQYF	TGCGCCAGCAGCTATACCCGGTCCTACGAGCAGTACTTC
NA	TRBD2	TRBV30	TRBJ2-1	CAWGSTGGRDEQFF	TGTGCCTGGGGCTCAACGGGAGGTAGGGATGAGCAGTTCTTC
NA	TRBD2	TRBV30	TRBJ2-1	CAWSVRIAGMRLEQFF	TGTGCCTGGAGTGTTAGGATAGCGGGAATGCGACTTGAGCAGTTCTTC
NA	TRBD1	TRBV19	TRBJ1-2	CASRMDRGYYGYTF	TGTGCCAGTAGGATGGACAGGGGGTACTATGGCTACACCTTC
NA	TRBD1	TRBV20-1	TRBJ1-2	CSAPGQGARNYGYTF	TGCAGTGCCCCGGGACAGGGGGCGCGCAACTATGGCTACACCTTC
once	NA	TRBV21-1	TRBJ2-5	CASSLPTGGAAETQYF	TGTGCCAGCAGCCTCCCGACAGGGGGCGCGGCAGAGACCCAGTACTTC
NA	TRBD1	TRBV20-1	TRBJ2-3	CSGWTGEADTQYF	TGCAGTGGGTGGACAGGGGAGGCAGATACGCAGTATTTT
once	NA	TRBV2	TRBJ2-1	CASSGLGYNEQFF	TGTGCCAGCAGTGGACTAGGCTACAATGAGCAGTTCTTC
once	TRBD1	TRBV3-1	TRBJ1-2	CASSPRTGGMSYGYTF	TGTGCCAGCAGCCCCCGGACAGGGGGTATGAGCTATGGCTACACCTTC
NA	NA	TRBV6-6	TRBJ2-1	CASSYSSEQFF	TGTGCCAGCAGTTACTCTAGTGAGCAGTTCTTC
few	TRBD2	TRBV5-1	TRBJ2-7	CASSLGLAGTYEQYF	TGTGCCAGCAGTTTAGGACTAGCGGGGACCTACGAGCAGTACTTC
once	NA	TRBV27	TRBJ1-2	CASSSNTGIGGGYTF	TGTGCCAGCAGTTCCAATACAGGGATCGGAGGAGGCTACACCTTC
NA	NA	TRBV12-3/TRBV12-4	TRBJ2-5	CASSPTGMYNQETQYF	TGTGCCAGCAGTCCGACGGGGATGTACAACCAAGAGACCCAGTACTTC
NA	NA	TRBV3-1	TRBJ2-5	CASSHGQTRRYQETQYF	TGTGCCAGCAGCCACGGACAGACAAGACGGTACCAAGAGACCCAGTACTTC
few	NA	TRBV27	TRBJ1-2	CASSLGRGDGYTF	TGTGCCAGCAGTTTAGGCAGGGGAGATGGCTACACCTTC
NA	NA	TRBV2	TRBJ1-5	CASSRDGGNQPQHF	TGTGCCAGCAGTCGGGACGGTGGCAATCAGCCCCAGCATTTT
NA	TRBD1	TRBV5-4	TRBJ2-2	CASSGPRGRGGELFF	TGTGCCAGCAGCGGACCCAGGGGGCGGGGCGGGGAGCTGTTTTTT
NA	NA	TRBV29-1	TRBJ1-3	CSASADTIYF	TGCAGCGCTTCGGCGGACACCATATATTTT
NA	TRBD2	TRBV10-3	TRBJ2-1	CAIRGGLYSFF	TGTGCCATCAGGGGGGGACTATATTCGTTCTTC
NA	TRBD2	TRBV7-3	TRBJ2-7	CASSLGTSGSEQYF	TGTGCCAGCAGCCTCGGGACTAGCGGGAGCGAGCAGTACTTC
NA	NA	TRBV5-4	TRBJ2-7	CASSLNSVGPYEQYF	TGTGCCAGCAGCTTGAACAGTGTTGGCCCCTACGAGCAGTACTTC
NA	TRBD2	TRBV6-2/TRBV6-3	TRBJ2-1	CASIPAASGRLAEQFF	TGTGCCAGCATTCCCGCGGCTAGCGGGAGGTTGGCTGAGCAGTTCTTC
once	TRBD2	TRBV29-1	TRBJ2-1	CSVTTGTSGSNEQFF	TGCAGCGTCACGACCGGGACTAGCGGGAGCAATGAGCAGTTCTTC
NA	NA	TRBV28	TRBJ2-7	CASSSLQGPKREQYF	TGTGCCAGCAGTTCGCTCCAGGGACCAAAGAGGGAGCAGTACTTC
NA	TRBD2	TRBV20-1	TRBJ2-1	CSAKTSGGPREQFF	TGCAGTGCCAAAACTAGCGGGGGTCCTCGAGAGCAGTTCTTC
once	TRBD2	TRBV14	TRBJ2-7	CASNDGTSGGEQYF	TGTGCCAGCAACGACGGGACTAGCGGCGGCGAGCAGTACTTC
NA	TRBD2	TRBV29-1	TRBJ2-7	CSGGLAGHEQYF	TGCAGCGGCGGACTAGCGGGCCACGAGCAGTACTTC
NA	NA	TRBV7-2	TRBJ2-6	CASSLRSGPTGANVLTF	TGTGCCAGCAGCCTCCGTTCGGGTCCAACTGGGGCCAACGTCCTGACTTTC
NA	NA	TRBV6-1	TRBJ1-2	CASSVWGRYGYTF	TGTGCCAGCAGTGTCTGGGGTCGCTATGGCTACACCTTC
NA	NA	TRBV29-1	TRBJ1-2	CSVEGERGSGYTF	TGCAGCGTTGAAGGGGAGAGGGGAAGTGGCTACACCTTC
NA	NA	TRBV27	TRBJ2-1	CASSFQSSYNEQFF	TGTGCCAGCAGTTTCCAGAGCTCCTACAATGAGCAGTTCTTC
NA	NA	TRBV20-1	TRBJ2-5	CSALAEQETQYF	TGCAGTGCTCTGGCAGAACAAGAGACCCAGTACTTC
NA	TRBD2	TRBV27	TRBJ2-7	CASSTPGLVGNEQYF	TGTGCCAGCAGTACACCGGGACTAGTGGGTAACGAGCAGTACTTC
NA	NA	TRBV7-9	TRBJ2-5	CASSPLRSRQETQYF	TGTGCCAGCAGCCCCCTGAGGAGTAGACAAGAGACCCAGTACTTC
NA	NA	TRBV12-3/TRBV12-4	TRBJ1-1	CASIPGRSTEAFF	TGTGCCAGCATTCCGGGACGGTCCACTGAAGCTTTCTTT
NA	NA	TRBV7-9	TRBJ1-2	CASSLVPGLRNYGYTF	TGTGCCAGCAGCTTAGTTCCGGGCCTTCGTAACTATGGCTACACCTTC
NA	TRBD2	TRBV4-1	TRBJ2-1	CASSQEGTSPSSYNEQFF	TGCGCCAGCAGCCAAGAAGGGACTAGCCCGAGCTCCTACAATGAGCAGTTCTTC
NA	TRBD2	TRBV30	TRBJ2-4	CAWMGLAGAQNIQYF	TGTGCCTGGATGGGACTAGCGGGAGCTCAAAACATTCAGTACTTC
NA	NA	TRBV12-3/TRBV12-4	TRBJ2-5	CASSPGPETQYF	TGTGCCAGCAGTCCGGGGCCGGAGACCCAGTACTTC
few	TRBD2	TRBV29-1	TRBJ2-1	CSVGTSLYNEQFF	TGCAGCGTTGGGACTAGCCTCTACAATGAGCAGTTCTTC